The 17 T cell receptor beta chains below all came from one sample that was sequenced in a study of cytomegalovirus exposure and HLA in healthy donors. 60 Vbeta and 13 Jbeta primers were used in PCR. Here immunoSEQ multiplex PCR was the method, and the copy in TCRdb shows in-frame clones only, minus some. Here the sample spans 120,000 to 150,000 clones, around three quarters being singletons. Sequences were obtained from PBMCs. The receptors were gathered from a woman between 40 and 55 years old in good health and CMV-seronegative.

The CDR3 spells CASSLGYSNQPQHF. The CDR3 DNA reads TGCGCCAGCAGCTTGGGCTACAGCAATCAGCCCCAGCATTTT. The chain has TRBV5-1 and TRBJ1-5; no definite D call. The CDR3 sequence is 14 residues long. Germline CDR1 reads SGHRS; CDR2 reads YFSETQ. The V and J ends lost 0 bases and 1 base respectively, with 5 bases between them.

This rearrangement joins TRBV7-9 to TRBJ1-2; TRBD1 matches at 7 bases. CDR1 is SEHNR and CDR2 is FQNEAQ in the germline V gene (reference sequence). With 7 bases clipped from V and 4 bases from J, the junction kept 9 bases outside the gene matches. The CDR3 loop spans 14 amino acids. CDR3 DNA: TGTGCCAGCATTCCGACAGGGAGCATCTATGGCTACACCTTC. As protein: CASIPTGSIYGYTF.

The CDR3 here is CASSPTGTGAYSGNTIYF. CDR3 nucleotides: TGTGCCAGCAGTCCAACCGGGACAGGAGCCTATTCTGGAAACACCATATATTTT. The chain combines TRBV28 with TRBJ1-3; 8 positions agree with TRBD1. The germline V gene encodes CDR1 MDHEN and CDR2 SYDVKM. The CDR3 is 18 amino acids. V lost 5 bases to trimming and J lost 1 base; unmatched junction nucleotides: 13.

The chain couples TRBV5-1 to TRBJ2-5; D not certain. This CDR3 contains 13 residues. Germline CDR1 and CDR2: SGHRS and YFSETQ. The germline V and J ends were trimmed by 5 bases and 6 bases, with 14 bases remaining between them. CDR3 nucleotides: TGCGCCAGCAGATCGTTCAGTACGCAGACCCAGTACTTC. Its translation is CASRSFSTQTQYF.

The V and J genes are TRBV2 and TRBJ2-5, with 11 bases fitting TRBD2. The CDR3 contains 17 residues. The V and J ends lost 2 bases and 5 bases, in that order; junction bases with no gene match: 10. CDR1 is SNHLY and CDR2 is FYNNEI in the germline V gene. DNA for the CDR3: TGTGCCAGCAGTGAAACCCTACTAGCGGGGGACCCTGAGACCCAGTACTTC. This encodes CASSETLLAGDPETQYF. The whole variable domain, filled in from reference TRBV2 and TRBJ2-5, reads EPEVTQTPSHQVTQMGQEVILRCVPISNHLYFYWYRQILGQKVEFLVSFYNNEISEKSEIFDDQFSVERPDGSNFTLKIRSTKLEDSAMYFCASSETLLAGDPETQYFGPGTRLLVL.

This chain uses TRBV7-9 with TRBJ2-3; TRBD1 aligns across 7 bases. The CDR3 contains 14 residues. J gave up 6 bases and V 4 bases, and 7 bases lay outside the gene matches. Germline assignment: CDR1 SEHNR and CDR2 FQNEAQ (reference sequence). CDR3 in amino acids: CASSYRGPGDTQYF. CDR3 bases: TGTGCCAGCAGCTACAGGGGCCCTGGGGATACGCAGTATTTT.

The J gene is TRBJ1-4, the V gene TRBV27; a possible D gene is TRBD1 (6 bases). The CDR3 consists of 16 residues. With 5 bases removed from V and 5 bases from J, the gap between germline ends came to 18 bases. Germline-derived CDR1 and CDR2 are MNHEY and SMNVEV (reference sequence). The CDR3 DNA reads as TGTGCCAGCAGTCATTATCAGGGGTCCTGGAATGAAAAACTGTTTTTT. Its translation: CASSHYQGSWNEKLFF.

The chain joins TRBV5-5 to TRBJ2-6, with unresolved D. CDR3 length: 16 amino acids. V was clipped by 0 bases and J by 0 bases, with 7 bases between them. Per the germline V gene, CDR1 is SGHKS and CDR2 is YYEKEE (reference sequence). CDR3 sequence reads: CASSLEPSSGANVLTF. DNA of the CDR3: TGTGCCAGCAGCTTGGAACCCAGCTCTGGGGCCAACGTCCTGACTTTC.

This chain uses TRBV4-1 with TRBJ2-3, with 12 bases matching TRBD2. CDR3 length: 15 residues. Unmatched junction bases numbered 4, after V lost 4 bases and J lost 5 bases. Germline CDR1 is MGHRA and CDR2 is YSYEKL. CDR3 sequence reads: CASSPPGLAGDTQYF. The CDR3 bases are TGCGCCAGCAGCCCTCCGGGACTAGCGGGAGATACGCAGTATTTT.

J is TRBJ1-1 and V is TRBV27; D uncertain. CDR1 and CDR2 from the germline V gene are MNHEY and SMNVEV (reference sequence). V shed 3 bases and J shed 7 bases, with 15 bases lying between them. The CDR3 sequence is 14 residues long. DNA of the CDR3: TGTGCCAGCAGTTTTATCCCCATCGAGGGTGAAGCTTTCTTT. Encoded protein: CASSFIPIEGEAFF.

The chain joins TRBV27 to TRBJ2-4; TRBD2 matches at 7 bases. The CDR3 runs 17 residues. V was pared by 5 bases and J by 0 bases, with 10 bases of the junction left unmatched. The germline gives CDR1 MNHEY, CDR2 SMNVEV (reference sequence). CDR3 coding DNA: TGTGCCAGCAGTCCATTGGGGGGGAAAATAGCCAAAAACATTCAGTACTTC. Protein: CASSPLGGKIAKNIQYF.

This rearrangement joins TRBV19 to TRBJ1-6; D perhaps matches TRBD1 (5 bases). This CDR3 has 14 amino acids. V was shortened by 6 bases and J by 6 bases, with 12 bases between the two germline ends. CDR1 is LNHDA and CDR2 is SQIVND in the germline V gene (reference sequence). The CDR3 region has the DNA TGTGCCAGTAGCCGGACATACTTTAATTCACCCCTCCACTTT. This translates into CASSRTYFNSPLHF.

The genes are TRBV5-1 and TRBJ2-3, with D maybe TRBD1 (6 bases). This CDR3 spans 14 amino acids. CDR1 is SGHRS and CDR2 is YFSETQ in the germline V gene. The V end lost 4 bases, the J end lost 0 bases, and 9 bases lay between the germline ends. CDR3 protein: CASSIGQSTDTQYF. The CDR3 DNA is TGCGCCAGCAGCATAGGACAGAGCACAGATACGCAGTATTTT.

This clone was found once. The chain combines TRBV7-9 with TRBJ1-1; maybe TRBD1 (6 bases). Germline CDR1 and CDR2: SEHNR and FQNEAQ (reference sequence). The CDR3 has 15 residues. Trimming cost V 6 bases and J 6 bases, with 20 bases left between them. CDR3 sequence (DNA): TGTGCCAGCAGTCCATCGGGGGGCCGAGGGGCTGAAGCTTTCTTT. Protein product: CASSPSGGRGAEAFF.

The CDR3 DNA reads TGTGCCAGCAGTCGGCTAGCGGGGCCCTACGAGCAGTACTTC. This codes for CASSRLAGPYEQYF. This chain links TRBV6-5 with TRBJ2-5, with 9 bases aligning to TRBD2. The J call is in doubt because the DNA end fits TRBJ2-7 better. CDR1 is MNHEY, CDR2 SVGAGI, per germline. This CDR3 comprises 14 residues.

The chain has TRBV5-4 and TRBJ2-7; perhaps TRBD2 as D (7 bases). The CDR3 sequence is 13 residues long. The V gene's germline CDR1 is SGHNT and CDR2 YYREEE (reference sequence). Trimming cost V 1 base and J 5 bases, with 10 bases left between them. In DNA form, the CDR3 reads TGTGCCAGCAGCTTGTACGGGGGGCACGAGCAGTACTTC. Its translation is CASSLYGGHEQYF.

This sequence joins TRBV28 and TRBJ2-3, with D hard to call. Germline lookup yields CDR1 MDHEN and CDR2 SYDVKM. This CDR3 has 15 residues. The V end lost 4 bases, the J end lost 1 base, and 12 bases lay between the germline ends. CDR3 DNA: TGTGCCAGCAGTTCCCCCTCCCGAGGCACAGATACGCAGTATTTT. As protein: CASSSPSRGTDTQYF.